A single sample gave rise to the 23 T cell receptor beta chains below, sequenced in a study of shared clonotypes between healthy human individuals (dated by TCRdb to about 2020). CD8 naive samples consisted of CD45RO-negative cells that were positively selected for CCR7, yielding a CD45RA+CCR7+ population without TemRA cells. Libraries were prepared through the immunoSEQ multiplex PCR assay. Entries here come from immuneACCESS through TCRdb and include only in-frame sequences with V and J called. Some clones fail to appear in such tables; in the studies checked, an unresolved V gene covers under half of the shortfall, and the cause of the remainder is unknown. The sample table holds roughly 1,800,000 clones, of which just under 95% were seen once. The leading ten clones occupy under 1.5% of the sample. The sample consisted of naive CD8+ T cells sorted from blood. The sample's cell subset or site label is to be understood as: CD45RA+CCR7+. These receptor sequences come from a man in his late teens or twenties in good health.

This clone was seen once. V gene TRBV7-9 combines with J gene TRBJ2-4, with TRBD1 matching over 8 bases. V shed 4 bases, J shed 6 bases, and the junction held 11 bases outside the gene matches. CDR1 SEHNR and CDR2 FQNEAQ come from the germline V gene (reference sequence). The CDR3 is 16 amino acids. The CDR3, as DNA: TGTGCCAGCAGCTCGGGACAGGACTTCGCGGGAAACATTCAGTACTTC. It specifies CASSSGQDFAGNIQYF. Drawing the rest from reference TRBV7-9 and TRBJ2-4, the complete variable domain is DTGVSQNPRHKITKRGQNVTFRCDPISEHNRLYWYRQTLGQGPEFLTYFQNEAQLEKSRLLSDRFSAERPKGSFSTLEIQRTEQGDSAMYLCASSSGQDFAGNIQYFGAGTRLSVL.

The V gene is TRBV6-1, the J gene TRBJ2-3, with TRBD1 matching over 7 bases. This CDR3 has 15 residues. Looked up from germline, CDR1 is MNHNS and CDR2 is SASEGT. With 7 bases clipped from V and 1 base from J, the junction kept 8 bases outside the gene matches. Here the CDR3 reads CASISQGSRTDTQYF. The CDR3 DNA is TGTGCCAGCATCTCACAGGGGTCCCGCACAGATACGCAGTATTTT.

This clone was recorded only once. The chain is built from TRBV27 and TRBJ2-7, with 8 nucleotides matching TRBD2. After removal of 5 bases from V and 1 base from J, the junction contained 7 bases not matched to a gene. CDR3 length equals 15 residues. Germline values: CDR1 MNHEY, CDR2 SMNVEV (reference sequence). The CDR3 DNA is TGTGCCAGCAGTATCGGGAGGGTTGGGTCCTACGAGCAGTACTTC. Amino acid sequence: CASSIGRVGSYEQYF.

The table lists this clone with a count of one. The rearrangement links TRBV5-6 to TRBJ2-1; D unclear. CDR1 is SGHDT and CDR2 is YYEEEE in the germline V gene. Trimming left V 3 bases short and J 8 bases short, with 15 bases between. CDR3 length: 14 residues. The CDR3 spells CASSSGAKVDEQFF. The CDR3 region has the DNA TGTGCCAGCAGCTCCGGAGCAAAGGTGGATGAGCAGTTCTTC. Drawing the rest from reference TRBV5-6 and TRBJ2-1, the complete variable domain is DAGVTQSPTHLIKTRGQQVTLRCSPKSGHDTVSWYQQALGQGPQFIFQYYEEEERQRGNFPDRFSGHQFPNYSSELNVNALLLGDSALYLCASSSGAKVDEQFFGPGTRLTVL.

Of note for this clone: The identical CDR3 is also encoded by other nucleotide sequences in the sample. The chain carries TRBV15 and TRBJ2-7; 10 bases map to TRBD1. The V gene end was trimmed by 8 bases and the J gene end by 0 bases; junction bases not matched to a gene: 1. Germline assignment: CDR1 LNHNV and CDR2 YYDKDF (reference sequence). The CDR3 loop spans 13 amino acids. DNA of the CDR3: TGTGCCACCGGACAGGGGGTCTCCTACGAGCAGTACTTC. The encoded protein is CATGQGVSYEQYF.

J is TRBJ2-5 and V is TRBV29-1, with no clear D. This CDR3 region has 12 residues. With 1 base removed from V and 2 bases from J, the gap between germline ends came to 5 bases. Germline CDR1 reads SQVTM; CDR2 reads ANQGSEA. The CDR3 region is CSVEGEQETQYF. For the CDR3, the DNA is TGCAGCGTTGAAGGGGAACAAGAGACCCAGTACTTC.

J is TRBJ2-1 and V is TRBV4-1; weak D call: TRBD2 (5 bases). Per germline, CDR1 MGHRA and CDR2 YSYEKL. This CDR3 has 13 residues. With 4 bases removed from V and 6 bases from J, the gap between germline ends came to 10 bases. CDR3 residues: CASSPFGVNEQFF. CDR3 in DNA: TGCGCCAGCAGCCCGTTCGGGGTCAATGAGCAGTTCTTC.

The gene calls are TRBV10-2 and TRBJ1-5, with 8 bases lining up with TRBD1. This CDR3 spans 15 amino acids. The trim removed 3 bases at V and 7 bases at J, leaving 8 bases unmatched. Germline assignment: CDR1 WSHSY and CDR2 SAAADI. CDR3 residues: CASSDKTGGQQPQHF. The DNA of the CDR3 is TGCGCCAGCAGTGATAAAACAGGGGGTCAGCAGCCCCAGCATTTT.

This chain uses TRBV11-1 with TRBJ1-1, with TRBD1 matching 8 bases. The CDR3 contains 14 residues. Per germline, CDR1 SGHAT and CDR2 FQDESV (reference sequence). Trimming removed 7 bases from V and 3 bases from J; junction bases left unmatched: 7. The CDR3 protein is CASTSDREDTEAFF. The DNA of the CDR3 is TGTGCCAGCACCTCGGACAGGGAGGACACTGAAGCTTTCTTT.

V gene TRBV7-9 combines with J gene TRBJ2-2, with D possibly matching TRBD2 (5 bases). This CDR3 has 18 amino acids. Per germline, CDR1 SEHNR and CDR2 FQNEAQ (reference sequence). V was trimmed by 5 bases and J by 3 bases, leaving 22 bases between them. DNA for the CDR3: TGTGCCAGCAGCCCCAGCGATGAAGCGTTGAGGGACACCGGGGAGCTGTTTTTT. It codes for CASSPSDEALRDTGELFF.

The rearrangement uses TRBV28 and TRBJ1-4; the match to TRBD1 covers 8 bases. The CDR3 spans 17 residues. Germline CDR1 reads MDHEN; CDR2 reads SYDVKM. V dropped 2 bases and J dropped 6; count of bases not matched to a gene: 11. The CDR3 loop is CASSLPPADRVDEKLFF. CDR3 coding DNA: TGTGCCAGCAGTTTACCCCCCGCGGACAGGGTGGATGAAAAACTGTTTTTT.

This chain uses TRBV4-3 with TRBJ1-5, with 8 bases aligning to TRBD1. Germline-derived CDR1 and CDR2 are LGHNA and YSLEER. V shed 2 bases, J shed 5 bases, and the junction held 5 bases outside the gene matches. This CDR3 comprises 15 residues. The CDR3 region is CASSQLTGADQPQHF. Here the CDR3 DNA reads TGCGCCAGCAGCCAACTGACAGGGGCGGATCAGCCCCAGCATTTT.

CDR3: CASRTALGGTEAFF. The CDR3 DNA reads as TGTGCCAGCAGAACGGCTCTCGGAGGTACTGAAGCTTTCTTT. V and J are TRBV6-5 and TRBJ1-1; D gene uncertain. Germline V CDR1 and CDR2: MNHEY, SVGAGI. The germline V and J ends were trimmed by 6 bases and 5 bases, with 16 bases remaining between them. The CDR3 loop spans 14 amino acids.

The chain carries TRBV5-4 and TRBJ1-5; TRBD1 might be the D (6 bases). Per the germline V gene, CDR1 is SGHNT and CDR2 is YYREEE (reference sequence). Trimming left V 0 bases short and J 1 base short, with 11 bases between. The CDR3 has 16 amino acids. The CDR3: CASSLEGGGSNQPQHF. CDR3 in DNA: TGTGCCAGCAGCTTGGAAGGAGGGGGAAGCAATCAGCCCCAGCATTTT.

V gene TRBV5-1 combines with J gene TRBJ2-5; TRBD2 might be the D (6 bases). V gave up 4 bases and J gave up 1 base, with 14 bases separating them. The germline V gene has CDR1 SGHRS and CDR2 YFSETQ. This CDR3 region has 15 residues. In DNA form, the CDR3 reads TGCGCCAGCAGCGACCCGGGAGCAAGCCAAGAGACCCAGTACTTC. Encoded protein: CASSDPGASQETQYF.

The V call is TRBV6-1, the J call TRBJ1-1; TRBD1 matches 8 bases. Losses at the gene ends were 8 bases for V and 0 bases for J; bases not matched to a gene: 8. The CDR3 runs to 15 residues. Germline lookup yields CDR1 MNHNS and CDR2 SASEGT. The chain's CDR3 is CASGRTGLMNTEAFF. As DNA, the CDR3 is TGTGCCAGCGGAAGGACAGGGCTAATGAACACTGAAGCTTTCTTT.

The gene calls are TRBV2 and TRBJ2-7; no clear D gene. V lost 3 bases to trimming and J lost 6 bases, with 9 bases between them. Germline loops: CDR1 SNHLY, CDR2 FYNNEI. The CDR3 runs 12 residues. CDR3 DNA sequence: TGTGCCAGCAGTGAGGTACCCTCCGAGCAGTACTTC. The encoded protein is CASSEVPSEQYF.

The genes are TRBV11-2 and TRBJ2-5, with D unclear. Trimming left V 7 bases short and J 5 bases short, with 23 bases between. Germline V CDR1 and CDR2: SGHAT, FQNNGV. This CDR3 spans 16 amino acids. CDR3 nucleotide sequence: TGTGCCAGCAACCAAAACTTAGTAGGGTTTGGGGAGACCCAGTACTTC. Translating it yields CASNQNLVGFGETQYF.

As DNA, the CDR3 is TGTGCCAGCAGCTTAGATTCAGGGGATAATCAGCCCCAGCATTTT. Translation: CASSLDSGDNQPQHF. This rearrangement joins TRBV7-8 to TRBJ1-5; TRBD1 is a possible D gene (6 bases). This CDR3 contains 15 residues. Germline-derived CDR1 and CDR2 are SGHVS and FQNEAQ. With 1 base removed from V and 4 bases from J, the gap between germline ends came to 11 bases.

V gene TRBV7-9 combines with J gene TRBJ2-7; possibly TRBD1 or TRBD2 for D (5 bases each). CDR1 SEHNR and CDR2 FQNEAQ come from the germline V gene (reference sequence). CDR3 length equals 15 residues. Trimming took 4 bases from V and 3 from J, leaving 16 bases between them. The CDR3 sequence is CASSSRGGSLYEQYF. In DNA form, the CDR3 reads TGTGCCAGCAGCTCGCGTGGGGGATCCCTCTACGAGCAGTACTTC.

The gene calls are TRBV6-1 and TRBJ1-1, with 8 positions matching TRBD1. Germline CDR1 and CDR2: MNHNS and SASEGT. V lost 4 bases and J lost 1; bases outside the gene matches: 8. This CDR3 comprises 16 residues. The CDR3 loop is CASSVPGQGRNTEAFF. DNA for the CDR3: TGTGCCAGCAGTGTACCTGGACAGGGCCGGAACACTGAAGCTTTCTTT.

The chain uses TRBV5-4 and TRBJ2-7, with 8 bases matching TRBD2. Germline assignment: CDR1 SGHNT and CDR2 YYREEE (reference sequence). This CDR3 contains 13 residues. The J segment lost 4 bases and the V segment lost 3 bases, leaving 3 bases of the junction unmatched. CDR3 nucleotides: TGTGCCAGCAGCTACGGGGGGGCTTACGAGCAGTACTTC. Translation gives CASSYGGAYEQYF.

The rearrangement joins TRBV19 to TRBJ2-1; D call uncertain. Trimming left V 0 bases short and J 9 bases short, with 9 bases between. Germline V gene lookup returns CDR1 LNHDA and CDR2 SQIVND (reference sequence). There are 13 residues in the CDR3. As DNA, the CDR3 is TGTGCCAGTAGTATAGATCTCCAGTTTGAGCAGTTCTTC. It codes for CASSIDLQFEQFF.